A single sample gave rise to the 23 T cell receptor beta chains below, sequenced in a study of cytomegalovirus exposure and HLA in healthy donors. PCR used 60 Vbeta primers and 13 Jbeta primers. The table came from immunoSEQ multiplex PCR; TCRdb's copy has only in-frame clones and leaves some out. Here the sample spans some 110,000 clones, around 10% being singletons. The sample consisted of PBMCs. These receptors were collected from a man aged 25 to 40 in good health and CMV-seronegative.

The CDR3 region is CASSRGQAYEQYF. The CDR3 DNA reads TGCGCCAGCAGCCGCGGACAGGCCTACGAGCAGTACTTC. The chain uses TRBV5-1 and TRBJ2-7; the match to TRBD1 covers 7 bases. The V segment lost 4 bases and the J segment 2 bases; nucleotides outside the gene matches: 3. The CDR3 covers 13 residues. Germline assignment: CDR1 SGHRS and CDR2 YFSETQ.

The table lists this clone with a few counts. The J gene is TRBJ2-2, the V gene TRBV9; 11 positions match TRBD1. In germline, CDR1 is SGDLS, CDR2 YYNGEE. The CDR3 consists of 15 residues. The trim removed 4 bases at V and 5 bases at J, leaving 4 bases unmatched. The CDR3 nucleotides read TGTGCCAGCAGCTTATGGGACAGGGGGACCGGGGAGCTGTTTTTT. It translates to CASSLWDRGTGELFF.

This clone occurred a few times. The chain has TRBV28 and TRBJ1-2; D remains ambiguous. V was cut by 3 bases and J by 2 bases, with 7 bases left in between. CDR1 is MDHEN, CDR2 SYDVKM, per germline. There are 13 residues in the CDR3. CDR3 DNA sequence: TGTGCCAGCAGTTTCGGGATGAACTATGGCTACACCTTC. Protein: CASSFGMNYGYTF.

The chain links TRBV21-1 to TRBJ1-3; TRBD1 is the table's D call and was not checked against the DNA. TRBV21-1 is reported as a pseudogene. The length of the CDR3 is 15 residues. The CDR3 loop is CASSNAGGPGNTIYF. The CDR3 nucleotides are TGTGCCAGCAGCAATGCAGGGGGTCCTGGAAACACCATATATTTT.

The rearrangement links TRBV5-6 to TRBJ1-1; D remains ambiguous. Germline CDR1 reads SGHDT; CDR2 reads YYEEEE. The germline V and J ends were trimmed by 0 bases and 6 bases, with 12 bases remaining between them. The CDR3 has 14 amino acids. CDR3 sequence: CASSLDVGVAEAFF. The CDR3 DNA reads TGTGCCAGCAGCTTGGATGTCGGGGTTGCTGAAGCTTTCTTT.

The chain is built from TRBV15 and TRBJ1-3; 8 bases agree with TRBD1. CDR3 length: 15 residues. V was clipped by 5 bases and J by 3 bases; unmatched bases: 6. Germline V gene sequence: CDR1 LNHNV, CDR2 YYDKDF (reference sequence). The CDR3 nucleotides read TGTGCCACCAGCGGCCGACAGGGGTTTGGAAACACCATATATTTT. As protein: CATSGRQGFGNTIYF.

This clone was detected once. This chain connects TRBV6-1 to TRBJ2-3, with TRBD1 identical over 12 bases. Trimming removed 6 bases from V and 5 bases from J; junction bases left unmatched: 6. This CDR3 contains 15 residues. Looked up from germline, CDR1 is MNHNS and CDR2 is SASEGT. CDR3 protein: CASRSGTGGLDTQYF. CDR3 sequence (DNA): TGTGCCAGCAGGAGCGGGACAGGGGGCTTAGATACGCAGTATTTT.

This clone occurred a few times. The CDR3 bases are TGTGCCAGCAGCCGGGACAGGGTCAAATCTGGTCTCGCTGAAGCTTTCTTT. Encoded protein: CASSRDRVKSGLAEAFF. The chain uses TRBV5-4 and TRBJ1-1, with TRBD1 matching over 9 bases. Per the germline V gene, CDR1 is SGHNT and CDR2 is YYREEE (reference sequence). This CDR3 is 17 amino acids long. The ends lost 4 bases at V and 6 bases at J; junction bases unmatched: 16.

The chain links TRBV10-2 to TRBJ2-7; the D gene is possibly TRBD1 (8 bases). CDR3 size: 14 residues. The germline V and J ends were trimmed by 6 bases and 2 bases, with 14 bases remaining between them. The germline gives CDR1 WSHSY, CDR2 SAAADI. In DNA, the CDR3 is TGCGCCAGCAGCACAGGGGGACTAACCTACGAGCAGTACTTC. It codes for CASSTGGLTYEQYF.

In its sample, this clone was seen a few times. The chain carries TRBV7-9 and TRBJ2-7, with TRBD1 identical over 12 bases. After removal of 5 bases from V and 0 bases from J, the junction contained 2 bases not matched to a gene. The CDR3 runs to 15 residues. The germline gives CDR1 SEHNR, CDR2 FQNEAQ (reference sequence). CDR3 in DNA: TGTGCCAGCAGCCCGGGACAGGGGGCCTCCTACGAGCAGTACTTC. It is translated as CASSPGQGASYEQYF.

The chain combines TRBV28 with TRBJ2-1; 9 nucleotides line up with TRBD2. J lost 9 bases, V lost 5 bases, and 20 bases had no gene match. The CDR3 consists of 18 residues. Per germline, CDR1 MDHEN and CDR2 SYDVKM. Here the CDR3 reads CASSLPPRPSGKIGEQFF. The CDR3 DNA follows: TGTGCCAGCAGTCTACCCCCGCGGCCTAGCGGGAAGATCGGTGAGCAGTTCTTC.

This chain connects TRBV10-2 to TRBJ2-1; 12 bases match TRBD1. The V gene's germline CDR1 is WSHSY and CDR2 SAAADI. V gave up 7 bases and J gave up 10 bases; unmatched junction bases: 8. The CDR3 loop spans 14 amino acids. The CDR3 nucleotides are TGCGCCAGCATCGGGACAGGGGGCGGGTACGAGCAGTTCTTC. The encoded protein is CASIGTGGGYEQFF.

This clone was recorded a few times. CDR3 sequence (DNA): TGTGCCAGCAGGACCGGGACAGGGGGAGAAAAACTGTTTTTT. Translated: CASRTGTGGEKLFF. This chain uses TRBV7-2 with TRBJ1-4, with 11 nucleotides matching TRBD1. The V gene end was trimmed by 6 bases and the J gene end by 8 bases; junction bases not matched to a gene: 5. The CDR3 is 14 residues long. The germline CDR1 and CDR2 sequences are SGHTA and FQGNSA.

The chain combines TRBV16 with TRBJ1-5, with D uncertain. CDR3 length: 15 amino acids. CDR1 is KGHSY and CDR2 is FQNENV in the germline V gene. V shed 0 bases and J shed 6 bases, with 12 bases lying between them. CDR3 protein: CASSQSRTGIQPQHF. CDR3 nucleotides: TGTGCCAGCAGCCAATCGCGGACGGGGATTCAGCCCCAGCATTTT.

This chain links TRBV4-3 with TRBJ1-2; TRBD1 matches 10 bases. The J segment lost 2 bases and the V segment lost 0 bases, leaving 6 bases of the junction unmatched. This CDR3 spans 17 amino acids. CDR1 LGHNA and CDR2 YSLEER come from the germline V gene. The CDR3 coding sequence is TGCGCCAGCAGCCAAGAAGGGACAGGGGAGGGAAACTATGGCTACACCTTC. Residues: CASSQEGTGEGNYGYTF.

The chain employs TRBV30 and TRBJ1-1, with D uncertain. Trimming pared 5 bases from V and 3 bases from J, leaving 10 bases between. In germline, CDR1 is GTSNPN, CDR2 SVGIG (reference sequence). The CDR3 sequence is 12 residues long. CDR3 nucleotides: TGTGCCTGGGGAGGGATCGACACTGAAGCTTTCTTT. Amino acid sequence: CAWGGIDTEAFF.

The sample holds a few counts of this clone. V usage is TRBV27 and J usage is TRBJ2-2; 12 bases agree with TRBD2. This CDR3 is 15 amino acids long. Trimming took 8 bases from V and 4 from J; bases not matched to a gene: 5. Germline CDR1 and CDR2: MNHEY and SMNVEV (reference sequence). The CDR3 region has the DNA TGTGCCAGCCGACCGGGACTAGCGGGCACCGGGGAGCTGTTTTTT. It yields the protein CASRPGLAGTGELFF.

This clone was seen a few times. The chain recombines TRBV5-1 with TRBJ2-2; 7 bases are shared with TRBD1. Germline loops: CDR1 SGHRS, CDR2 YFSETQ. CDR3 length: 15 amino acids. Unmatched junction bases numbered 3, after V lost 1 base and J lost 3 bases. CDR3 region: CASSLRQGDTGELFF. CDR3 in DNA: TGCGCCAGCAGCTTGCGTCAGGGGGACACCGGGGAGCTGTTTTTT. Based on the CDR3 plus reference TRBV5-1 and TRBJ2-2, the full variable domain is KAGVTQTPRYLIKTRGQQVTLSCSPISGHRSVSWYQQTPGQGLQFLFEYFSETQRNKGNFPGRFSGRQFSNSRSEMNVSTLELGDSALYLCASSLRQGDTGELFFGEGSRLTVL.

The V call is TRBV15, the J call TRBJ2-7; TRBD1 aligns across 7 bases. The CDR3 sequence is 15 residues long. CDR1 is LNHNV, CDR2 YYDKDF, per germline (reference sequence). V gave up 5 bases and J gave up 3 bases; unmatched junction bases: 10. In DNA, the CDR3 is TGTGCCACCAGCGAATCCGGGACAGAACTCTACGAGCAGTACTTC. Protein product: CATSESGTELYEQYF.

The V call is TRBV20-1, the J call TRBJ2-7, with a possible D match to TRBD2 (5 bases). This CDR3 has 11 residues. V was shortened by 4 bases and J by 3 bases, with 7 bases between the two germline ends. The V gene's germline CDR1 is DFQATT and CDR2 SNEGSKA (reference sequence). The CDR3 loop reads CSAIRDYEQYF. As DNA, the CDR3 is TGCAGTGCTATCCGGGACTACGAGCAGTACTTC.

This clone appeared a few times. The gene calls are TRBV6-6 and TRBJ1-2; 8 bases align to TRBD1. Germline V gene sequence: CDR1 MNHNY, CDR2 SVGAGI (reference sequence). Trimming at V came to 2 bases and at J to 3 bases, leaving 5 bases not matched to a gene. The CDR3 covers 15 residues. The CDR3 region has the DNA TGTGCCAGCAGTTACGGACAGGGAGGGCACTATGGCTACACCTTC. Translating gives CASSYGQGGHYGYTF.

This chain links TRBV19 with TRBJ1-1, with D unresolved. V was trimmed by 0 bases and J by 0 bases, leaving 8 bases between them. CDR3 length: 15 amino acids. From germline, CDR1 is LNHDA and CDR2 SQIVND (reference sequence). This chain's CDR3 is CASSIEGRLNTEAFF. CDR3 DNA sequence: TGTGCCAGTAGTATAGAGGGGAGACTGAACACTGAAGCTTTCTTT.

Only a few counts were recorded for this clone. The chain joins TRBV7-9 to TRBJ2-1; TRBD1 matches at 7 bases. Unmatched junction bases numbered 6, after V lost 8 bases and J lost 5 bases. The germline CDR1 and CDR2 sequences are SEHNR and FQNEAQ (reference sequence). This CDR3 is built from 13 residues. CDR3 in amino acids: CASAGTANNEQFF. CDR3 DNA sequence: TGTGCCAGCGCCGGGACAGCAAACAATGAGCAGTTCTTC.